Shown below are 19 T cell receptor beta chains from a single sample sequenced in a study of neoadjuvant anti-PD-1 for oral cavity cancer. The assay was immunoSEQ multiplex PCR, and TCRdb's table has in-frame clones only and misses some. The table has 73,000 or so clones, roughly 85% seen once. Time point: after neoadjuvant nivolumab, at surgical resection. Sequenced material: PBMCs, taken after nivolumab (anti-PD-1) treatment. These TCRs come from a person aged 35-79 years with oral cavity squamous cell carcinoma.

The chain is built from TRBV14 and TRBJ2-7; no reliable D call. The length of the CDR3 is 15 residues. CDR1 and CDR2 (germline): SGHDN, FVKESK. The V end was cut by 2 bases, the J end by 7 bases, with 18 bases between. The CDR3 nucleotides are TGTGCCAGCAGCCAACAATTGAGTGGTGGATCTGAGCAGTACTTC. It yields the protein CASSQQLSGGSEQYF.

This chain connects TRBV4-2 to TRBJ2-5; D gene uncertain. The CDR3 extends over 14 amino acids. Per the germline V gene, CDR1 is LGHNA and CDR2 is YNFKEQ. The V and J ends lost 0 bases and 5 bases respectively, with 10 bases between them. The CDR3 spells CASSQDRGRETQYF. DNA of the CDR3: TGTGCCAGCAGCCAAGATCGAGGAAGGGAGACCCAGTACTTC.

This chain connects TRBV5-6 to TRBJ2-1; D not resolved. This CDR3 has 15 residues. CDR1 SGHDT and CDR2 YYEEEE come from the germline V gene. V lost 2 bases and J lost 4, with 13 bases in between. The CDR3 spells CASSFGRSPYNEQFF. The CDR3 region has the DNA TGTGCCAGCAGCTTCGGACGGAGCCCTTACAATGAGCAGTTCTTC.

V gene TRBV27 combines with J gene TRBJ1-2; a weak D match, TRBD1 (6 bases). Germline assignment: CDR1 MNHEY and CDR2 SMNVEV (reference sequence). V lost 2 bases, J lost 1 base, and 8 bases lay in between. The CDR3 spans 14 residues. The CDR3: CASSLNRVNYGYTF. The CDR3 nucleotides read TGTGCCAGCAGTTTAAACAGGGTTAACTATGGCTACACCTTC.

CDR3 region: CASSSLPGANVLTF. CDR3 DNA sequence: TGTGCCAGCAGTTCCCTCCCCGGGGCCAACGTCCTGACTTTC. This rearrangement joins TRBV27 to TRBJ2-6; D gene uncertain. The CDR3 length is 14 residues. Trimming pared 4 bases from V and 4 bases from J, leaving 8 bases between. Per germline, CDR1 MNHEY and CDR2 SMNVEV (reference sequence).

The chain is built from TRBV5-8 and TRBJ1-3; D remains unclear. V was trimmed by 2 bases and J by 0 bases, leaving 9 bases between them. Germline-derived CDR1 and CDR2 are SGHTS and YDEGEE. The CDR3 has 15 residues. This chain's CDR3 is CASSLNLVSGNTIYF. CDR3 in DNA: TGTGCCAGCAGCTTAAATCTGGTCTCTGGAAACACCATATATTTT.

The chain uses TRBV27 and TRBJ1-2; possible D gene TRBD1, 5 bases. This CDR3 spans 12 amino acids. Trimming stripped 5 bases from V and 8 bases from J, with 12 bases between. The V gene's germline CDR1 is MNHEY and CDR2 SMNVEV (reference sequence). The CDR3 region has the DNA TGTGCCAGCAGTCCCCAGGGAGGGGGCTACACCTTC. Its translation: CASSPQGGGYTF.

The rearrangement uses TRBV14 and TRBJ2-1; D remains ambiguous. The CDR3 length is 11 residues. CDR1 SGHDN and CDR2 FVKESK come from the germline V gene. Trimming pared 2 bases from V and 15 bases from J, leaving 11 bases between. The CDR3 here is CASSQFFEVFF. The CDR3 DNA is TGTGCCAGCAGCCAATTTTTTGAGGTGTTCTTC.

This chain links TRBV6-1 with TRBJ1-2; 8 nucleotides agree with TRBD1. V lost 1 base to trimming and J lost 3 bases; unmatched junction nucleotides: 4. The CDR3 covers 15 residues. Germline CDR1 and CDR2: MNHNS and SASEGT. CDR3 nucleotide sequence: TGTGCCAGCAGTGAAGGGCAGGGGGCTTACTATGGCTACACCTTC. It is translated as CASSEGQGAYYGYTF.

This clone is a singleton in its sample. The genes are TRBV6-6 and TRBJ2-7; 9 bases fit TRBD1. V gave up 4 bases and J gave up 2 bases; unmatched junction bases: 6. The CDR3 totals 15 residues. Germline-derived CDR1 and CDR2 are MNHNY and SVGAGI (reference sequence). CDR3 protein: CASSSQGTGTYEQYF. The CDR3, as DNA: TGTGCCAGCAGTTCTCAGGGGACAGGGACCTACGAGCAGTACTTC.

The chain combines TRBV18 with TRBJ1-3; no clear D. The germline CDR1 and CDR2 sequences are KGHSH and LQKENI. V lost 2 bases and J lost 0, with 8 bases in between. The CDR3 is 15 amino acids. The CDR3 spells CASSPGTDSGNTIYF. CDR3 coding DNA: TGTGCCAGCTCACCAGGAACGGACTCTGGAAACACCATATATTTT. The variable domain in full, completed from reference TRBV18 and TRBJ1-3, reads NAGVMQNPRHLVRRRGQEARLRCSPMKGHSHVYWYRQLPEEGLKFMVYLQKENIIDESGMPKERFSAEFPKEGPSILRIQQVVRGDSAAYFCASSPGTDSGNTIYFGEGSWLTVV.

This chain connects TRBV10-2 to TRBJ2-3; 7 bases align to TRBD2. The ends lost 3 bases at V and 6 bases at J; junction bases unmatched: 9. Germline V gene data show CDR1 as WSHSY and CDR2 as SAAADI. The CDR3 extends over 15 amino acids. As DNA, the CDR3 is TGCGCCAGCAGTGATATGGGAGGGAGGGCTGATACGCAGTATTTT. Its protein product is CASSDMGGRADTQYF.

V is TRBV19 and J is TRBJ2-1, with 11 bases fitting TRBD2. The CDR3 has 18 amino acids. The trim removed 0 bases at V and 0 bases at J, leaving 4 bases unmatched. CDR1 and CDR2 from the germline V gene are LNHDA and SQIVND (reference sequence). In DNA, the CDR3 is TGTGCCAGTAGTATAGATCTAGCGGGAGGAAGCTCCTACAATGAGCAGTTCTTC. As protein: CASSIDLAGGSSYNEQFF.

V is TRBV30 and J is TRBJ1-4; 8 bases align to TRBD1. Germline V gene lookup returns CDR1 GTSNPN and CDR2 SVGIG (reference sequence). Trimming took 6 bases from V and 6 from J; bases not matched to a gene: 9. The CDR3 runs to 14 residues. The CDR3, as DNA: TGTGCCTGCCCTAGGACAGGGAGGGATGAAAAACTGTTTTTT. It translates to CACPRTGRDEKLFF.

The chain uses TRBV9 and TRBJ2-1; the D gene is possibly TRBD2 (6 bases). V was clipped by 0 bases and J by 4 bases, with 8 bases between them. The CDR3 is made up of 14 amino acids. CDR1 and CDR2 (germline): SGDLS, YYNGEE. In DNA form, the CDR3 reads TGTGCCAGCAGCGTAGCTCGGGAGTACAATGAGCAGTTCTTC. This gives the protein CASSVAREYNEQFF. The variable domain in full, with the rest retrieved from reference TRBV9 and TRBJ2-1, is DSGVTQTPKHLITATGQRVTLRCSPRSGDLSVYWYQQSLDQGLQFLIQYYNGEERAKGNILERFSAQQFPDLHSELNLSSLELGDSALYFCASSVAREYNEQFFGPGTRLTVL.

The chain uses TRBV9 and TRBJ2-1, with TRBD1 matching 7 bases. V lost 2 bases, J lost 9 bases, and 11 bases stayed unmatched. CDR3 length equals 15 residues. Germline V gene lookup returns CDR1 SGDLS and CDR2 YYNGEE. The chain's CDR3 is CASSVPTGNEGEQFF. In nucleotides, the CDR3 is TGTGCCAGCAGCGTGCCGACAGGGAACGAGGGTGAGCAGTTCTTC.

This clone appeared a single time. V usage is TRBV28 and J usage is TRBJ2-7, with 7 positions matching TRBD1. Looked up from germline, CDR1 is MDHEN and CDR2 is SYDVKM. J lost 3 bases, V lost 1 base, and 6 bases had no gene match. This CDR3 contains 15 residues. This CDR3 reads CASSLFGDSVYEQYF. CDR3 coding DNA: TGTGCCAGCAGTTTATTCGGGGACAGCGTCTACGAGCAGTACTTC.

The chain joins TRBV6-5 to TRBJ1-1; no clear D gene. V was clipped by 5 bases and J by 4 bases, with 8 bases between them. The CDR3 covers 12 residues. CDR1 MNHEY and CDR2 SVGAGI come from the germline V gene. Written as DNA, the CDR3 is TGTGCCAGCAGTAGACCGGGCACTGAAGCTTTCTTT. It codes for CASSRPGTEAFF.

The chain links TRBV13 to TRBJ2-1; D unresolved. Trimming took 5 bases from V and 4 from J, leaving 6 bases between them. The CDR3 consists of 12 residues. In germline, CDR1 is PRHDT, CDR2 FYEKMQ (reference sequence). CDR3 residues: CASSRWYNEQFF. In DNA form, the CDR3 reads TGTGCCAGCAGCAGATGGTACAATGAGCAGTTCTTC.